This is a list of T cell receptor beta chains from one sample in a study of human T cells and chemical hapten exposure. MiXCR, applied by TCRdb to the RACE reads, yields one record per CDR3 protein. Here the sample spans around 69,000 distinct CDR3 sequences, more than 8% being singletons. Sequencing used whole blood, obtained in connection with sensitization to the hapten diphenylcyclopropenone (DPC). These receptors all come from a woman in her forties with alopecia areata. Some clones in this sample may be carry-over from other donors' samples. Each CDR3 is given with its conserved first and last residue. The order of the fields is J gene, V gene, clone size, D gene, CDR3 protein, CDR3 DNA. The D gene is left open where the match is weak. Where a row states a size, it is once, few, many or the class of an expanded clone; other rows omit it.

J gene: TRBJ2-5
V gene: TRBV30
clone size: few
D gene: NA
CDR3 protein: CAWSVWSRETQYF
CDR3 DNA: TGTGCCTGGAGTGTGTGGAGTCGAGAGACCCAGTACTTC

J gene: TRBJ2-7
V gene: TRBV19
clone size: many
D gene: NA
CDR3 protein: CASSIIADSSYEQYF
CDR3 DNA: TGTGCCAGTAGTATAATCGCGGACAGCTCCTACGAGCAGTACTTC

J gene: TRBJ2-2
V gene: TRBV4-1
clone size: many
D gene: NA
CDR3 protein: CASSSPGGDNTGELFF
CDR3 DNA: TGCGCCAGCAGCTCCCCTGGCGGGGATAACACCGGGGAGCTGTTTTTT

J gene: TRBJ2-7
V gene: TRBV20-1
clone size: many
D gene: TRBD1
CDR3 protein: CSAWTGPYEQYF
CDR3 DNA: TGCAGTGCTTGGACAGGGCCCTACGAGCAGTACTTC

J gene: TRBJ2-1
V gene: TRBV6-5
clone size: many
D gene: NA
CDR3 protein: CASSRILGVQSSYNEQFF
CDR3 DNA: TGTGCCAGCAGCCGCATCCTTGGGGTGCAAAGCTCCTACAATGAGCAGTTCTTC

J gene: TRBJ1-5
V gene: TRBV12-3/TRBV12-4
clone size: many
D gene: NA
CDR3 protein: CASSLDSNQPQHF
CDR3 DNA: TGTGCCAGCAGTTTGGACAGCAATCAGCCCCAGCATTTT

J gene: TRBJ2-5
V gene: TRBV20-1
clone size: many
D gene: TRBD2
CDR3 protein: CSAERGPQETQYF
CDR3 DNA: TGCAGTGCCGAGCGGGGCCCCCAAGAGACCCAGTACTTC

J gene: TRBJ2-5
V gene: TRBV7-2
clone size: few
D gene: TRBD2
CDR3 protein: CASSLFILAEFQETQYF
CDR3 DNA: TGTGCCAGCAGTCTCTTCATACTAGCGGAGTTCCAAGAGACCCAGTACTTC

J gene: TRBJ1-2
V gene: TRBV4-1
clone size: NA
D gene: NA
CDR3 protein: CASSQRSSEPHGYTF
CDR3 DNA: TGCGCCAGCAGCCAACGATCGTCTGAACCCCATGGCTACACCTTC

J gene: TRBJ2-3
V gene: TRBV20-1
clone size: NA
D gene: NA
CDR3 protein: CSARRGPNTDTQYF
CDR3 DNA: TGCAGTGCTAGGCGGGGGCCCAACACAGATACGCAGTATTTT

J gene: TRBJ2-3
V gene: TRBV10-3
clone size: few
D gene: TRBD2
CDR3 protein: CAINLAGSTDTDTQYF
CDR3 DNA: TGTGCCATCAACCTAGCGGGGTCAACAGACACAGATACGCAGTATTTT

J gene: TRBJ2-2
V gene: TRBV29-1
clone size: many
D gene: TRBD2
CDR3 protein: CSGETSGTGELFF
CDR3 DNA: TGCAGCGGGGAGACTAGCGGGACCGGGGAGCTGTTTTTT

J gene: TRBJ2-2
V gene: TRBV29-1
clone size: NA
D gene: NA
CDR3 protein: CSVESPNTGELFF
CDR3 DNA: TGCAGCGTTGAATCTCCAAACACCGGGGAGCTGTTTTTT

J gene: TRBJ2-7
V gene: TRBV19
clone size: NA
D gene: TRBD1
CDR3 protein: CASRRTGTTYEQYF
CDR3 DNA: TGTGCCAGTAGGAGGACAGGGACGACCTACGAGCAGTACTTC

J gene: TRBJ2-1
V gene: TRBV11-2
clone size: many
D gene: NA
CDR3 protein: CASRPSGAGRREQFF
CDR3 DNA: TGTGCCAGCAGACCGTCTGGTGCGGGTAGGAGAGAGCAGTTCTTC

J gene: TRBJ2-5
V gene: TRBV7-9
clone size: many
D gene: TRBD2
CDR3 protein: CASSPGTSETQYF
CDR3 DNA: TGTGCCAGCAGCCCAGGGACTAGCGAGACCCAGTACTTC

J gene: TRBJ2-3
V gene: TRBV20-1
clone size: NA
D gene: NA
CDR3 protein: CSARVRGAQEDTQYF
CDR3 DNA: TGCAGTGCTAGAGTCAGGGGGGCGCAGGAGGATACGCAGTATTTT

J gene: TRBJ1-1
V gene: TRBV18
clone size: many
D gene: TRBD1
CDR3 protein: CASSPFQGENTEAFF
CDR3 DNA: TGTGCCAGCTCACCATTCCAGGGGGAGAACACTGAAGCTTTCTTT

J gene: TRBJ1-2
V gene: TRBV6-5
clone size: many
D gene: NA
CDR3 protein: CASSYNRDLGYTF
CDR3 DNA: TGTGCCAGCAGTTATAACAGGGATTTGGGCTACACCTTC

J gene: TRBJ2-3
V gene: TRBV9
clone size: many
D gene: NA
CDR3 protein: CASSVVGRIMDTQYF
CDR3 DNA: TGTGCCAGCAGCGTGGTGGGCCGGATTATGGATACGCAGTATTTT

J gene: TRBJ2-2
V gene: TRBV7-2
clone size: NA
D gene: TRBD1
CDR3 protein: CASSLGRGTGELFF
CDR3 DNA: TGTGCCAGCAGCTTGGGCAGGGGGACCGGGGAGCTGTTTTTT

J gene: TRBJ1-2
V gene: TRBV5-8
clone size: many
D gene: NA
CDR3 protein: CASSAPIEGHGYTF
CDR3 DNA: TGTGCCAGCAGCGCCCCGATCGAGGGACATGGCTACACCTTC

J gene: TRBJ1-2
V gene: TRBV10-3
clone size: many
D gene: NA
CDR3 protein: CAIKGDGSGGYGYTF
CDR3 DNA: TGTGCCATCAAAGGGGACGGCAGTGGAGGCTATGGCTACACCTTC

J gene: TRBJ2-3
V gene: TRBV19
clone size: many
D gene: TRBD2
CDR3 protein: CASNPGLASPDTQYF
CDR3 DNA: TGTGCCAGTAATCCGGGACTAGCGTCTCCAGATACGCAGTATTTT

J gene: TRBJ2-7
V gene: TRBV28
clone size: few
D gene: NA
CDR3 protein: CASRVSGSGGSWEQYF
CDR3 DNA: TGTGCCAGCAGAGTCTCCGGTTCGGGGGGCTCTTGGGAGCAGTACTTC

J gene: TRBJ1-5
V gene: TRBV5-5
clone size: NA
D gene: NA
CDR3 protein: CASSLLGDDQPQHF
CDR3 DNA: TGTGCCAGCAGCTTGCTCGGGGACGATCAGCCCCAGCATTTT

J gene: TRBJ2-3
V gene: TRBV20-1
clone size: many
D gene: TRBD2
CDR3 protein: CSARNQRGYTDTQYF
CDR3 DNA: TGCAGTGCTAGAAATCAGCGGGGTTACACAGATACGCAGTATTTT

J gene: TRBJ2-3
V gene: TRBV6-1
clone size: many
D gene: TRBD2
CDR3 protein: CASLSGGAYTQYF
CDR3 DNA: TGTGCCAGCCTTAGCGGGGGGGCGTATACGCAGTATTTT

J gene: TRBJ2-1
V gene: TRBV15
clone size: many
D gene: TRBD2
CDR3 protein: CATSRYYGGAGNEQFF
CDR3 DNA: TGTGCCACCAGCAGATATTACGGGGGGGCGGGAAATGAGCAGTTCTTC

J gene: TRBJ2-3
V gene: TRBV20-1
clone size: NA
D gene: NA
CDR3 protein: CSAPHRGATDTQYF
CDR3 DNA: TGCAGTGCTCCCCATAGGGGGGCCACAGATACGCAGTATTTT

J gene: TRBJ1-1
V gene: TRBV3-1
clone size: many
D gene: NA
CDR3 protein: CASSQASGVEAFF
CDR3 DNA: TGTGCCAGCAGCCAAGCTTCAGGAGTTGAAGCTTTCTTT

J gene: TRBJ2-3
V gene: TRBV5-1
clone size: many
D gene: TRBD2
CDR3 protein: CASSGTSGVTDTQYF
CDR3 DNA: TGCGCCAGCAGCGGGACTAGCGGGGTCACAGATACGCAGTATTTT

J gene: TRBJ2-5
V gene: TRBV29-1
clone size: few
D gene: TRBD2
CDR3 protein: CSVPSGGDQETQYF
CDR3 DNA: TGCAGCGTTCCTAGCGGGGGGGATCAAGAGACCCAGTACTTC

J gene: TRBJ1-1
V gene: TRBV12-3/TRBV12-4
clone size: many
D gene: NA
CDR3 protein: CASNTALNTEAFF
CDR3 DNA: TGTGCCAGCAATACAGCCTTGAACACTGAAGCTTTCTTT

J gene: TRBJ1-3
V gene: TRBV4-3
clone size: NA
D gene: NA
CDR3 protein: CASSQGDRGIDTIYF
CDR3 DNA: TGCGCCAGCAGCCAAGGAGACCGGGGTATTGACACCATATATTTT

J gene: TRBJ1-4
V gene: TRBV28
clone size: few
D gene: NA
CDR3 protein: CASSVDGSNEKLFF
CDR3 DNA: TGTGCCAGCAGCGTGGACGGCTCTAATGAAAAACTGTTTTTT

J gene: TRBJ2-7
V gene: TRBV29-1
clone size: few
D gene: NA
CDR3 protein: CSVEGLGYEQYF
CDR3 DNA: TGCAGCGTTGAGGGGCTGGGGTACGAGCAGTACTTC

J gene: TRBJ1-2
V gene: TRBV4-3
clone size: many
D gene: NA
CDR3 protein: CASSQELRGEGYGYTF
CDR3 DNA: TGCGCCAGCAGCCAAGAGCTTCGGGGGGAGGGATATGGCTACACCTTC

J gene: TRBJ2-7
V gene: TRBV6-2/TRBV6-3
clone size: many
D gene: TRBD1
CDR3 protein: CASSYSIRDRGLYEQYF
CDR3 DNA: TGTGCCAGCAGTTACTCGATTCGCGACAGGGGCCTCTACGAGCAGTACTTC

J gene: TRBJ2-5
V gene: TRBV9
clone size: NA
D gene: TRBD2
CDR3 protein: CASSFGPSGGEETQYF
CDR3 DNA: TGTGCCAGCAGCTTCGGACCTAGCGGGGGGGAAGAGACCCAGTACTTC

J gene: TRBJ2-2
V gene: TRBV7-8
clone size: many
D gene: NA
CDR3 protein: CASSELGTGELFF
CDR3 DNA: TGTGCCAGCAGCGAATTAGGCACCGGGGAGCTGTTTTTT

J gene: TRBJ2-7
V gene: TRBV3-1
clone size: NA
D gene: NA
CDR3 protein: CASSHQDPHEQYF
CDR3 DNA: TGTGCCAGCAGCCATCAAGATCCCCACGAGCAGTACTTC

J gene: TRBJ1-5
V gene: TRBV28
clone size: many
D gene: TRBD1
CDR3 protein: CASNHGQGSNQPQHF
CDR3 DNA: TGTGCCAGCAATCACGGACAGGGAAGCAATCAGCCCCAGCATTTT

J gene: TRBJ1-4
V gene: TRBV7-2
clone size: NA
D gene: NA
CDR3 protein: CASSLEPPTANEKLFF
CDR3 DNA: TGTGCCAGCAGCTTAGAACCTCCGACAGCTAATGAAAAACTGTTTTTT

J gene: TRBJ1-2
V gene: TRBV6-1
clone size: NA
D gene: TRBD1
CDR3 protein: CASTPQGVNYGYTF
CDR3 DNA: TGTGCCAGCACACCACAGGGGGTTAACTATGGCTACACCTTC

J gene: TRBJ1-3
V gene: TRBV12-3/TRBV12-4
clone size: few
D gene: NA
CDR3 protein: CASSLAGSIYF
CDR3 DNA: TGTGCCAGCAGTTTAGCGGGGTCCATATATTTT

J gene: TRBJ1-5
V gene: TRBV6-2/TRBV6-3
clone size: many
D gene: TRBD1
CDR3 protein: CASSKTGSNQPQHF
CDR3 DNA: TGTGCCAGCAGCAAGACAGGGAGCAATCAGCCCCAGCATTTT

J gene: TRBJ2-3
V gene: TRBV7-2
clone size: few
D gene: TRBD1
CDR3 protein: CASSLRPDRGLDTQYF
CDR3 DNA: TGTGCCAGCAGCCTGCGACCGGACAGGGGGTTAGATACGCAGTATTTT

J gene: TRBJ2-7
V gene: TRBV18
clone size: NA
D gene: NA
CDR3 protein: CASSRPDRSSYEQYF
CDR3 DNA: TGTGCCAGCTCACGACCCGACAGGAGCTCCTACGAGCAGTACTTC